One sample yielded the 9 T cell receptor beta chains listed below, sequenced in a study of control samples from healthy donors and cancer patients. Only in-frame clones appear in the TCRdb table, and some are missing; sequencing was by immunoSEQ multiplex PCR. The sample has 78,000 or so clones; roughly 87% are singletons. Sample: blood. The receptors were gathered from a woman aged 45 to 65 in good health.

The chain combines TRBV27 with TRBJ2-7; D might be TRBD2 (6 bases). Trimming cost V 2 bases and J 0 bases, with 11 bases left between them. CDR3 length: 15 residues. The germline gives CDR1 MNHEY, CDR2 SMNVEV (reference sequence). The CDR3 sequence: CASSLVRGHSYEQYF. The DNA for the CDR3 is TGTGCCAGCAGTTTAGTGCGGGGCCACTCCTACGAGCAGTACTTC.

CDR3 in amino acids: CASSLPFGRNYGYTF. DNA for the CDR3: TGTGCCAGCAGCTTGCCTTTTGGGAGGAACTATGGCTACACCTTC. The V and J genes are TRBV5-4 and TRBJ1-2; no reliable D call. Germline CDR1 is SGHNT and CDR2 is YYREEE (reference sequence). With 1 base removed from V and 2 bases from J, the gap between germline ends came to 12 bases. The CDR3 is 15 residues long. Variable domain in full (rest from reference TRBV5-4 and TRBJ1-2): ETGVTQSPTHLIKTRGQQVTLRCSSQSGHNTVSWYQQALGQGPQFIFQYYREEENGRGNFPPRFSGLQFPNYSSELNVNALELDDSALYLCASSLPFGRNYGYTFGSGTRLTVV.

The rearrangement links TRBV6-5 to TRBJ1-6, with a possible D match to TRBD1 (6 bases). Trimming cost V 6 bases and J 5 bases, with 11 bases left between them. This CDR3 comprises 14 residues. CDR1 and CDR2 from the germline V gene are MNHEY and SVGAGI. Here the CDR3 DNA reads TGTGCCAGCAGCCCCGGGACAAATAATTCACCCCTCCACTTT. Protein product: CASSPGTNNSPLHF.

The CDR3 sequence: CASSFRTSGTDTQYF. In DNA form, the CDR3 reads TGTGCCAGCAGTTTCCGGACTAGCGGCACAGATACGCAGTATTTT. The chain recombines TRBV28 with TRBJ2-3; TRBD2 matches at 9 bases. Germline loops: CDR1 MDHEN, CDR2 SYDVKM. Unmatched junction bases numbered 2, after V lost 3 bases and J lost 1 base. The CDR3 spans 15 residues. The entire variable domain, with the rest obtained from reference TRBV28 and TRBJ2-3, is as follows: DVKVTQSSRYLVKRTGEKVFLECVQDMDHENMFWYRQDPGLGLRLIYFSYDVKMKEKGDIPEGYSVSREKKERFSLILESASTNQTSMYLCASSFRTSGTDTQYFGPGTRLTVL.

The chain links TRBV28 to TRBJ2-7; D unresolved. Germline CDR1 and CDR2: MDHEN and SYDVKM. The CDR3 extends over 14 amino acids. The V gene lost 6 bases and the J gene lost 5 bases, with 17 bases spanning the gap. In DNA, the CDR3 is TGTGCCAGCAGCACCCGCCCCGGAGCTCACGAGCAGTACTTC. It yields the protein CASSTRPGAHEQYF.

The table lists this clone with a few counts. This sequence joins TRBV2 and TRBJ2-1, with a possible D match to TRBD2 (6 bases). The V and J ends lost 6 bases and 0 bases respectively, with 9 bases between them. Germline lookup yields CDR1 SNHLY and CDR2 FYNNEI. The length of the CDR3 is 14 residues. The CDR3 loop is CASSARGSYNEQFF. CDR3 bases: TGTGCCAGCAGCGCGCGGGGCTCCTACAATGAGCAGTTCTTC.

A single count supports this clone. The chain recombines TRBV4-2 with TRBJ2-2, with D hard to call. Deletions cut 4 bases from V and 5 bases from J, with 14 bases between. Germline CDR1 is LGHNA and CDR2 is YNFKEQ. The CDR3 consists of 15 residues. The CDR3 DNA reads TGTGCCAGCAGCCTCCAAGCTGAGAGGACCGGGGAGCTGTTTTTT. Amino acids: CASSLQAERTGELFF.

The chain is built from TRBV7-8 and TRBJ1-2; 8 positions agree with TRBD1. The CDR3 is 14 amino acids. V lost 3 bases and J lost 6; bases outside the gene matches: 6. Germline assignment: CDR1 SGHVS and CDR2 FQNEAQ. CDR3 region: CASSLGQASDGYTF. CDR3 DNA: TGTGCCAGCAGCTTGGGACAGGCTTCGGATGGCTACACCTTC.

V and J are TRBV9 and TRBJ2-5; 8 bases match TRBD1. Germline V gene lookup returns CDR1 SGDLS and CDR2 YYNGEE. The CDR3 totals 15 residues. Trimming removed 3 bases from V and 1 base from J; junction bases left unmatched: 5. CDR3 coding DNA: TGTGCCAGCAGCGCTGGACAGGGAATCCAAGAGACCCAGTACTTC. This gives the protein CASSAGQGIQETQYF. Together with reference TRBV9 and TRBJ2-5, the CDR3 gives the full variable domain: DSGVTQTPKHLITATGQRVTLRCSPRSGDLSVYWYQQSLDQGLQFLIQYYNGEERAKGNILERFSAQQFPDLHSELNLSSLELGDSALYFCASSAGQGIQETQYFGPGTRLLVL.